What follows are 5 T cell receptor beta chains derived from one specimen sequenced in a study of PD-1 blockade in classical Hodgkin lymphoma. TCRdb's table, derived via immunoSEQ multiplex PCR, lists solely in-frame clones and lacks some. The sample contains approximately 61,000 clones, roughly nine tenths of which appear only once. All trial patients relapsed after autologous stem cell transplantation. The sample was peripheral blood mononuclear cells (PBMCs), taken at baseline. The receptors originated from a human donor with classical Hodgkin lymphoma.

The chain employs TRBV5-1 and TRBJ2-5; tentatively, D is TRBD1 (6 bases). CDR1 and CDR2 from the germline V gene are SGHRS and YFSETQ. Trimming removed 2 bases from V and 1 base from J, with 12 bases in between. The CDR3 consists of 15 residues. As DNA, the CDR3 is TGCGCCAGCAGCTTTTGGGGGCCATTCCAAGAGACCCAGTACTTC. Translated: CASSFWGPFQETQYF.

The CDR3 loop is CAWDRDAYGYTF. The CDR3 DNA is TGTGCCTGGGACCGGGACGCATATGGCTACACCTTC. The V call is TRBV30, the J call TRBJ1-2, with TRBD1 as a possible D gene (5 bases). Germline CDR1 reads GTSNPN; CDR2 reads SVGIG (reference sequence). The length of the CDR3 is 12 residues. V lost 5 bases and J lost 5, with 12 bases in between.

The chain couples TRBV18 to TRBJ1-1; D is ambiguous. Germline CDR1 KGHSH, CDR2 LQKENI. The CDR3 spans 16 residues. V lost 3 bases and J 1 base, leaving 15 bases between the germline ends. The CDR3 nucleotides are TGTGCCAGCTCACCGCAAAGTGTTAGGGCGAACACTGAAGCTTTCTTT. This gives the protein CASSPQSVRANTEAFF. Full variable domain (outside the CDR3, taken from reference TRBV18 and TRBJ1-1): NAGVMQNPRHLVRRRGQEARLRCSPMKGHSHVYWYRQLPEEGLKFMVYLQKENIIDESGMPKERFSAEFPKEGPSILRIQQVVRGDSAAYFCASSPQSVRANTEAFFGQGTRLTVV.

The chain couples TRBV7-9 to TRBJ2-2; D is possibly TRBD1 (5 bases). The CDR3 has 15 amino acids. V was clipped by 7 bases and J by 3 bases, with 15 bases between them. Germline V lookup: CDR1 SEHNR, CDR2 FQNEAQ (reference sequence). The CDR3 loop reads CASITDSWDTGELFF. The CDR3 nucleotides read TGTGCCAGCATCACAGACAGCTGGGACACCGGGGAGCTGTTTTTT.

In the case of this clone: At one boundary the junction diverges from the germline segment, which might be a read error. The genes are TRBV7-8 and TRBJ1-2, with no clear D. The CDR3 has 12 amino acids. CDR1 and CDR2 (germline): SGHVS, FQNEAQ. Written as DNA, the CDR3 is TGTGCCAGCAGCTTAGACCTCGGGGAGGGCTTCTTC. Residues: CASSLDLGEGFF.